A selection of T cell receptor beta chains follows, all from one sample in a study of siplizumab effects on memory and regulatory T cells. Clones were sequenced by immunoSEQ multiplex PCR, and TCRdb holds only the in-frame ones, with some missing. Found here are over 10,000 clones, around 45% of them singletons; the top ten hold roughly 34%. Their specific antigens are unknown. Sequencing was carried out using CFSE-low (dividing) CD8+ T cells sorted from an allogeneic mixed lymphocyte reaction. The receptors here all came from a human donor in good health; the cells came from an allogeneic mixed lymphocyte reaction. Some clones in this sample may be carry-over from other donors' samples. Each CDR3 is given with its conserved first and last residue. Each record gives: CDR3 DNA, CDR3 protein, J gene, D gene, clone size, V gene. A D gene is named only where the DNA matches it firmly. Part of the rows lack a size; the others show once, few, many or a class for expanded clones.

DNA: TGTGCCAGCAGCCGACGTTGGGGACAGGGGGCCTACAATGAGCAGTTCTTC
CDR3: CASSRRWGQGAYNEQFF
J: TRBJ2-1
D: TRBD1
size: few
V: TRBV11-3

DNA: TGTGCCAGCGTCAGGGGGAACACTGAAGCTTTCTTT
CDR3: CASVRGNTEAFF
J: TRBJ1-1
D: .
size: medium-sized
V: TRBV7-9

DNA: TGTGCCAGCAGTTTACGCTCTTCCGGGGAGCTGTTTTTT
CDR3: CASSLRSSGELFF
J: TRBJ2-2
D: .
size: .
V: TRBV28

DNA: TGTGCCAGCAGCGGGTGGGACGGGGGGCCCTCTGGGGCCAACGTCCTGACTTTC
CDR3: CASSGWDGGPSGANVLTF
J: TRBJ2-6
D: .
size: .
V: TRBV7-9

DNA: TGTGCCAGCAGCCCCCGAGGGGGGAGCTCCTATAATTCACCCCTCCACTTT
CDR3: CASSPRGGSSYNSPLHF
J: TRBJ1-6
D: .
size: .
V: TRBV11-1

DNA: TGTGCCAGTAGTAGTAGCGGGAGCGGTGGGGAGCAGTACTTC
CDR3: CASSSSGSGGEQYF
J: TRBJ2-7
D: TRBD2
size: medium-sized
V: TRBV19

DNA: TGTGCCATCAGTGAAGGACTGAGTGAGCAGTTCTTC
CDR3: CAISEGLSEQFF
J: TRBJ2-1
D: .
size: few
V: TRBV10-3

DNA: TGCGCCAGCAGCCCGCTTGGTGTAGCGAGCTCCTACAATGAGCAGTTCTTC
CDR3: CASSPLGVASSYNEQFF
J: TRBJ2-1
D: .
size: .
V: TRBV4-1

DNA: TGTGCCAGTAGTATGACAGCCTACTCTGGAAACACCATATATTTT
CDR3: CASSMTAYSGNTIYF
J: TRBJ1-3
D: .
size: few
V: TRBV19

DNA: TGTGCCATCAGTGAGGGGTTAGCGGGCATGTACAATGAGCAGTTCTTC
CDR3: CAISEGLAGMYNEQFF
J: TRBJ2-1
D: TRBD2
size: .
V: TRBV10-3